This is a list of T cell receptor beta chains from one sample in a study of shared clonotypes between healthy human individuals. Sequencing was performed with immunoSEQ multiplex PCR; in TCRdb, only in-frame clones are kept and a portion is missing. This repertoire shows hundreds of thousands of clones, nearly 98% found once; its top ten account for less than 0.35%. Sequenced input: naive CD8+ T cells sorted from blood. Source of these receptors: a man aged 25-45 years in good health. The CDR3 runs from the conserved cysteine through the conserved F or W. The D gene is left open where the match is weak. Only part of the rows carry a size: once, few, many, or a class if the clone is expanded.

cdr3_length clone_size d_call j_call v_call cdr3_aa cdr3_nt
9 NA NA TRBJ2-1 TRBV29-1 CSVGRGQFF TGCAGCGTTGGGAGGGGGCAGTTCTTC
14 once NA TRBJ1-1 TRBV5-6 CASSLKGLYTEAFF TGTGCCAGCAGCTTAAAAGGACTTTACACTGAAGCTTTCTTT
15 NA TRBD2 TRBJ2-7 TRBV9 CASSVASSGSYEQYF TGTGCCAGCAGCGTAGCGTCTAGCGGTTCCTACGAGCAGTACTTC
17 once TRBD2 TRBJ2-3 TRBV9 CASSVDGLAGATDTQYF TGTGCCAGCAGCGTAGACGGCCTAGCGGGAGCAACAGATACGCAGTATTTT
10 few NA TRBJ2-7 TRBV2 CASDKREQYF TGTGCCAGCGACAAACGGGAGCAGTACTTC
20 once TRBD2 TRBJ2-7 TRBV4-1 CASSQAPPGLAGGSYDEQYF TGCGCCAGCAGCCAAGCCCCACCGGGACTAGCGGGAGGGAGTTACGACGAGCAGTACTTC
15 once TRBD2 TRBJ2-1 TRBV7-9 CASSLKSGSRDEQFF TGTGCCAGCAGCTTAAAAAGCGGGAGTAGGGATGAGCAGTTCTTC
15 NA NA TRBJ2-7 TRBV12-2 CASRYRDRAKNEQYF TGTGCAAGTCGCTATCGAGACAGGGCAAAAAACGAGCAGTACTTC
17 NA NA TRBJ1-1 TRBV27 CASLKKAHIRNDTEAFF TGTGCCAGCTTAAAGAAGGCACACATTCGCAATGACACTGAAGCTTTCTTT
16 NA NA TRBJ1-5 TRBV6-1 CASSALSGASNQPQHF TGTGCCAGCAGTGCGCTGTCAGGGGCGAGCAATCAGCCCCAGCATTTT
15 NA NA TRBJ1-5 TRBV7-2 CASSLGGYSNQPQHF TGTGCCAGCAGCTTAGGGGGGTATAGCAATCAGCCCCAGCATTTT
15 NA NA TRBJ2-1 TRBV6-5 CASSPWDPAGNEQFF TGTGCCAGCAGTCCCTGGGACCCCGCAGGTAATGAGCAGTTCTTC
16 NA TRBD2 TRBJ2-3 TRBV7-2 CASSLGTSGSRDTQYF TGTGCCAGCAGCTTAGGGACTAGCGGGTCAAGAGATACGCAGTATTTT
14 NA TRBD2 TRBJ2-1 TRBV27 CASATSGSYNEQFF TGTGCCAGCGCGACTAGCGGCTCCTACAATGAGCAGTTCTTC